This TCR beta chain was identified in a study of CD4 T cells in relation to SARS-CoV-2 and coronaviruses. Study-level background: Of the patients, about 8 were male, a few female, two Hispanic.

Assay: immunoSEQ multiplex PCR; the TCRdb copy retains only in-frame clones and omits some. This sample has about 36,000 clones, with roughly 80% found just once. Worth noting for this clone: Its antigen is unknown.

The V gene lost 2 bases and the J gene lost 5 bases, with 15 bases spanning the gap. Per the germline V gene, CDR1 is SGHTA and CDR2 is FQGTGA. There are 15 residues in the CDR3. Input material: naive CD4+ T cells from PBMCs, cultured in vitro. The subset is: naive CD4+ T cells isolated by negative enrichment. The clonotype originates from an adult with COVID-19. This chain uses TRBV7-3 with TRBJ2-5; weak D call: TRBD2 (7 bases). CDR3 in DNA: TGTGCCAGCAGCTTACGTCGGGGGGCTGTGGAGACCCAGTACTTC. It specifies CASSLRRGAVETQYF.